The TCR beta chain described here comes from a study of CD8 T cells in Susac syndrome. Overall study context: When blood was collected, patients with Susac syndrome were therapy-naive, were taking corticosteroids, or were receiving intravenous immunoglobulin alone.

With respect to this clonotype: Its antigen is unidentified.

From germline, CDR1 is SGHRS and CDR2 YFSETQ. The V and J ends lost 1 base and 0 bases, in that order; junction bases with no gene match: 4. This CDR3 contains 15 residues. Findings of the study overall: It was in TEMRA cells and active patients that Susac CD8+ clonal expansion peaked. As the study acknowledged, the number of individuals who were part of its TCR sequencing and HLA analysis was relatively small.

Random hexamers served to reverse transcribe about 0.5 to 1 ug RNA. The TCR beta CDR3 was amplified by immunoSEQ multiplex PCR across 54 Vbeta, 13 Jbeta. TCRdb itself ran the immunoSEQ multiplex PCR reads through MiXCR, one entry per CDR3 protein. This sample has around 170,000 distinct CDR3 sequences, with around 95% found just once. The chain is built from TRBV5-1 and TRBJ2-7; 7 bases fit TRBD1. The TCR was taken from a human donor with Susac syndrome. The sequenced sample consisted of CD8+ T cells from PBMCs. CDR3: CASSLTTGASYEQYF. The CDR3 DNA reads TGCGCCAGCAGCTTGACCACAGGGGCCTCCTACGAGCAGTACTTC.